This T cell receptor beta chain derives from a study of neurological immune-mediated disorders. Regarding the study as a whole: Phylogenetic grouping assigned the repertoires of 18 of 34 multiple sclerosis patients to a single cluster of related CDR3 sequences. This cluster may be a repertoire-level signature.

TCRdb re-analysed the 5' RACE reads in MiXCR, keeping a single row per CDR3 protein. The table shows about 58,000 distinct CDR3 sequences, with about 3.5% occurring only once. Trimming shortened V by 7 bases and J by 2 bases, and 20 bases separated the two germline ends. The CDR3 is made up of 16 amino acids. Per germline, CDR1 MDHEN and CDR2 SYDVKM. This clonotype came up many times. Its target is not known. The chain carries TRBV28 and TRBJ2-5; possibly TRBD1 for D (5 bases). The sequence was collected from a man aged 25-40 years with multiple sclerosis. Sequenced input: PBMCs. The CDR3: CASNYDPIDRQETQYF. The CDR3 coding sequence is TGTGCCAGCAACTACGACCCAATCGACAGACAAGAGACCCAGTACTTC.